These T cell receptor beta chains were read from a single sample in a study of cytomegalovirus exposure and HLA in healthy donors. Libraries were prepared by immunoSEQ multiplex PCR; TCRdb keeps only in-frame clonotypes and omits some of them. The repertoire holds about 190,000 clones, with 65% to 85% as singletons. Sequenced: PBMCs. The receptors were sampled from a woman between 18 and 29 years old in good health and CMV-seropositive. The CDR3 runs from the conserved cysteine through the conserved F or W. D genes are given only for firm matches.

v_gene,d_gene,j_gene,CDR3aa
TRBV7-9,-,TRBJ2-1,CASSPGQTSEQFF
TRBV2,-,TRBJ2-1,CASSEFDEQFF
TRBV5-1,-,TRBJ2-7,CASSLDLSYEQYF
TRBV4-1,-,TRBJ2-7,CASSQVAGGGLAYEQYF
TRBV7-2,-,TRBJ1-5,CASSTRNQPQHF
TRBV18,-,TRBJ2-3,CASSPPSRDTQYF
TRBV14,-,TRBJ2-7,CASSQGHQLYEQYF
TRBV10-3,TRBD1,TRBJ2-2,CAISEGTGSGGELFF
TRBV5-4,TRBD1,TRBJ2-3,CASSLGQGSITDTQYF
TRBV11-1,TRBD2,TRBJ2-2,CASSTSGGPGRAGELFF
TRBV7-8,-,TRBJ1-5,CASSPDGIQPQHF